The T cell receptor beta chain described here comes from a study of tumor-infiltrating lymphocytes in primary liver carcinoma. Overall study context: Those enrolled were patients of both sexes, who were aged 30 to 69 years.

cDNA specific to TCR beta was made from about 550 ng of total RNA, with a constant-region primer employed for priming. Slightly modified ARM-PCR served as the procedure for the TCR beta libraries. These libraries came from three rounds of nested multiplex PCR. The first two PCR rounds used TRBV1-TRBV30 primers with a Cbeta primer, approximately 9 cycles each. TCRdb reprocessed the multiplex PCR reads via MiXCR and lists one record per CDR3 protein. Here the sample spans fewer than 200,000 distinct CDR3 sequences, around 85% being singletons. Of note for this clonotype: One junction end does not reproduce the germline sequence, and a read error may be involved.

The CDR3 has 15 residues. Taking about 20-31 mg of unsorted bulk tissue, the authors co-extracted RNA and DNA. Sequences were obtained from tumor tissue from primary liver carcinoma. This TCR derives from a man aged 40-50 years with primary liver carcinoma and hepatitis B virus infection. The chain is built from TRBV12-3 or TRBV12-4 and TRBJ1-5; D gene unclear. DNA for the CDR3: TGTACCAGCACGCGGGGTACCGCAATAATTCAGCCCCAGCATTTT. Translation gives CTSTRGTAIIQPQHF.